The 25 T cell receptor beta chains below were found in one sample sequenced in a study of metastatic and nonmetastatic thyroid tumors. All patients were untreated before thyroid surgery. TCRdb re-called the PCR reads with MiXCR. The table lists more than 20,000 clones, 20% of them singletons, with under 30% in the top ten. The sample consisted of blood. Receptors originate from a female donor with papillary thyroid cancer or a benign thyroid nodule (not recorded which). Some clones in this sample may be carry-over from other donors' samples.

Comments on this clone: A junction end diverges from the germline sequence, so it may reflect a read error. This chain connects TRBV6-1 to TRBJ2-7; no definite D call. Germline V gives CDR1 MNHNS, CDR2 SASEGT. This CDR3 is 15 amino acids long. As DNA, the CDR3 is TGTGCCAGCATTGAACGTCGACGAGTTCCCTACGAGCAGTACTTC. Encoded protein: CASIERRRVPYEQYF.

By proportion, this clone is medium-sized. The chain employs TRBV28 and TRBJ2-7; D not certain. The V gene's germline CDR1 is MDHEN and CDR2 SYDVKM. V shed 3 bases and J shed 2 bases, with 17 bases lying between them. The CDR3 covers 16 residues. CDR3 bases: TGTGCCAGCAGTTTTACCGGGCCCTCCTCCCCCTACGAGCAGTACTTC. Amino acid sequence: CASSFTGPSSPYEQYF.

This clone occurred a few times. The chain combines TRBV15 with TRBJ2-1, with 12 bases that match TRBD2. The J segment lost 9 bases and the V segment lost 3 bases, leaving 9 bases of the junction unmatched. Germline V gene data show CDR1 as LNHNV and CDR2 as YYDKDF (reference sequence). This CDR3 spans 16 amino acids. The CDR3 DNA is TGTGCCACCAGCAGCCGACTAGCGGGAGCGCCCCGTGAGCAGTTCTTC. Residues: CATSSRLAGAPREQFF.

By share, this clone ranks as medium-sized. The chain joins TRBV2 to TRBJ2-7; D uncertain. The CDR3 is 12 amino acids. Trimming stripped 6 bases from V and 3 bases from J, with 9 bases between. Germline V CDR1 and CDR2: SNHLY, FYNNEI. CDR3 loop: CASSFKHYEQYF. The CDR3 DNA is TGTGCCAGCAGCTTCAAGCACTACGAGCAGTACTTC.

This clone was counted ten times or more. With a much larger clone just one base away, this may be a read error. The V call is TRBV6-1, the J call TRBJ2-7, with TRBD1 as a possible D gene (5 bases). Germline V gene data show CDR1 as MNHNS and CDR2 as SASEGT. CDR3 size: 14 residues. With 11 bases removed from V and 6 bases from J, the gap between germline ends came to 23 bases. This CDR3 reads CACDSQGEGSEQYF. CDR3 nucleotides: TGTGCCTGCGACAGCCAGGGTGAAGGTTCCGAGCAGTACTTC.

The rearrangement links TRBV6-1 to TRBJ2-2, with D hard to call. CDR1 is MNHNS and CDR2 is SASEGT in the germline V gene. This CDR3 comprises 14 residues. Trimming removed 6 bases at V and 11 bases at J, with 19 bases between. The CDR3 is CASSPSPHTVELFF. CDR3 nucleotides: TGTGCCAGCAGCCCTTCCCCCCACACCGTTGAGCTGTTTTTT.

This clone was observed many times. This chain's CDR3 is CSVVLLNYEQYF. CDR3 coding DNA: TGCAGCGTTGTCCTCCTGAACTACGAGCAGTACTTC. The V call is TRBV29-1, the J call TRBJ2-7; D gene ambiguous. The CDR3 extends over 12 amino acids. The V and J ends lost 4 bases and 3 bases respectively, with 10 bases between them. CDR1 is SQVTM, CDR2 ANQGSEA, per germline.

To note about this clone: One end of the junction varies from germline; a read error may be responsible. Other nucleotide sequences from this sample produce the same CDR3. The chain combines TRBV9 with TRBJ2-1; 8 bases are shared with TRBD1. This CDR3 region has 16 residues. The germline gives CDR1 SGDLS, CDR2 YYNGEE. The CDR3 DNA reads as TGTGCGAGCAGCGTCCGACAGGGGCCCAACGCACATGAGCAGTTCTTC. Amino acid sequence: CASSVRQGPNAHEQFF. Filled out from reference TRBV9 and TRBJ2-1, the complete variable domain reads DSGVTQTPKHLITATGQRVTLRCSPRSGDLSVYWYQQSLDQGLQFLIQYYNGEERAKGNILERFSAQQFPDLHSELNLSSLELGDSALYFCASSVRQGPNAHEQFFGPGTRLTVL.

In this sample, this clone turned up a few times. The rearrangement joins TRBV6-2 or TRBV6-3 to TRBJ2-2; TRBD1 or TRBD2 may be the D gene (5 bases each). Trimming left V 7 bases short and J 6 bases short, with 15 bases between. Germline loops: CDR1 MNHEY, CDR2 SVGEGT. CDR3 length: 14 residues. This CDR3 is CASTHGGEAGELFF. Here the CDR3 DNA reads TGTGCCAGCACCCATGGGGGAGAGGCCGGGGAGCTGTTTTTT.

This clone has at least ten counts. This sequence joins TRBV7-2 and TRBJ1-1; D gene uncertain. This CDR3 has 16 amino acids. Trimming shortened V by 5 bases and J by 1 base, and 17 bases separated the two germline ends. Germline V CDR1 and CDR2: SGHTA, FQGNSA. In nucleotides, the CDR3 is TGTGCCAGCAGCCGGACCCGGGGAGGGTCGAACACTGAAGCTTTCTTT. Translating gives CASSRTRGGSNTEAFF.

With regard to this clone: Possible read error: a much larger clone is one base away. The same CDR3 is also encoded by other DNA sequences in this sample. V and J are TRBV20-1 and TRBJ2-3; TRBD2 matches 7 bases. Germline V gene sequence: CDR1 DFQATT, CDR2 SNEGSKA (reference sequence). The length of the CDR3 is 14 residues. The DNA of the CDR3 is TGCAGTGCTCGCCTTGGCGGGAGCACAGATACGCAGTATTTC. Its protein product is CSARLGGSTDTQYF.

This chain uses TRBV11-2 with TRBJ2-1; TRBD1 matches 10 bases. Germline V gives CDR1 SGHAT, CDR2 FQNNGV. The junction had 6 bases not matched to a gene; V was cut back by 5 bases and J by 5 bases. The CDR3 spans 15 residues. The CDR3 region has the DNA TGTGCCAGCAGCCCCCCGGGACAGGGGAACAATGAGCAGTTCTTC. Its translation: CASSPPGQGNNEQFF.

The chain is built from TRBV6-5 and TRBJ1-2; 7 nucleotides line up with TRBD1. J gave up 7 bases and V 4 bases, and 6 bases lay outside the gene matches. CDR1 and CDR2 (germline): MNHEY, SVGAGI. This CDR3 is built from 13 residues. CDR3 residues: CASSSRTGPGYTF. The CDR3 DNA sequence: TGTGCCAGCAGTTCCCGGACAGGCCCTGGCTACACCTTC.

This clone occurred many times. This chain uses TRBV28 with TRBJ1-3; D is ambiguous. Trimming removed 6 bases from V and 0 bases from J, with 9 bases in between. The CDR3 runs to 14 residues. In germline, CDR1 is MDHEN, CDR2 SYDVKM. The CDR3: CASRTGYSGNTIYF. The CDR3, as DNA: TGTGCCAGCAGAACGGGCTACTCTGGAAACACCATATATTTT.

This clone was observed at least ten times. The chain employs TRBV7-6 and TRBJ2-5, with D possibly TRBD1 on 5 matching bases. Per germline, CDR1 SGHVS and CDR2 FNYEAQ. The V end lost 5 bases, the J end lost 2 bases, and 18 bases lay between the germline ends. The CDR3 length is 16 residues. Here the CDR3 DNA reads TGTGCCAGCAGCCCCGGTGGGGCTCTTGGGCAAGAGACCCAGTACTTC. Its translation: CASSPGGALGQETQYF.

This clone is medium-sized by share. The chain has TRBV19 and TRBJ2-2; no definite D call. This CDR3 is 10 amino acids long. The germline V and J ends were trimmed by 5 bases and 8 bases, with 3 bases remaining between them. The germline gives CDR1 LNHDA, CDR2 SQIVND (reference sequence). In DNA, the CDR3 is TGTGCCAGTAGTCCGGGGGAGCTGTTTTTT. It codes for CASSPGELFF.

This clone has just a few counts. Its ends do not fully match the called genes, so a read error is possible. The chain combines TRBV10-2 with TRBJ2-2, with D possibly matching TRBD2 (5 bases). CDR1 is WSHSY and CDR2 is SAAADI in the germline V gene. The CDR3 covers 13 residues. The CDR3 region has the DNA TGCGCCATCAGTGACACCACCACCGGGGAGCTTTTTTTT. This codes for CAISDTTTGELFF.

The CDR3 DNA reads as TGTGCCAGCAGCTCATTACAGGCGGCTGGAAACACCATATATTTT. As protein: CASSSLQAAGNTIYF. The chain couples TRBV7-2 to TRBJ1-3, with a weak D call TRBD1 (5 bases). Trimming pared 4 bases from V and 2 bases from J, leaving 12 bases between. The CDR3 runs 15 residues. Germline CDR1 and CDR2: SGHTA and FQGNSA.

This clone was seen many times. The chain carries TRBV7-9 and TRBJ1-2; the match to TRBD1 covers 8 bases. Germline-derived CDR1 and CDR2 are SEHNR and FQNEAQ (reference sequence). Losses at the gene ends were 3 bases for V and 7 bases for J; bases not matched to a gene: 10. The CDR3 has 15 residues. The CDR3 region has the DNA TGTGCCAGCAGCTTGGGAGGGCAGGGGGCGCCTGGCTACACCTTC. Protein product: CASSLGGQGAPGYTF.

This clone was recorded at least ten times. This chain joins TRBV5-1 and TRBJ2-1, with 11 nucleotides matching TRBD2. Germline assignment: CDR1 SGHRS and CDR2 YFSETQ. The CDR3 is 16 residues long. Trimming at V came to 4 bases and at J to 9 bases, leaving 12 bases not matched to a gene. For the CDR3, the DNA is TGCGCCAGCAGCCCCGACTGGGGGACTAGCGGCGGTGAGCAGTTCTTC. This gives the protein CASSPDWGTSGGEQFF.

By proportion, this clone is medium-sized. The gene calls are TRBV3-1 and TRBJ1-5; no definite D call. The CDR3 consists of 15 residues. Trimming shortened V by 0 bases and J by 4 bases, and 10 bases separated the two germline ends. CDR1 is LGHDT, CDR2 YNNKEL, per germline (reference sequence). CDR3 residues: CASSQDRVGNQPQHF. CDR3 in DNA: TGTGCCAGCAGCCAAGATAGGGTTGGAAATCAGCCCCAGCATTTT. Full variable domain (remainder filled in from reference TRBV3-1 and TRBJ1-5): DTAVSQTPKYLVTQMGNDKSIKCEQNLGHDTMYWYKQDSKKFLKIMFSYNNKELIINETVPNRFSPKSPDKAHLNLHINSLELGDSAVYFCASSQDRVGNQPQHFGDGTRLSIL.

This clone was found many times. J is TRBJ1-5 and V is TRBV20-1; TRBD1 might be the D (5 bases). This CDR3 comprises 16 residues. Per the germline V gene, CDR1 is DFQATT and CDR2 is SNEGSKA (reference sequence). V lost 0 bases, J lost 4 bases, and 16 bases lay in between. CDR3 sequence (DNA): TGCAGTGCTAGAGATTGGGACTTGGGGGTTAATCAGCCCCAGCATTTT. It encodes CSARDWDLGVNQPQHF.

Ten or more counts support this clone. The rearrangement links TRBV19 to TRBJ1-5, with D unclear. Trimming removed 5 bases at V and 7 bases at J, with 12 bases between. The CDR3 is 13 residues long. Germline V CDR1 and CDR2: LNHDA, SQIVND (reference sequence). The CDR3 DNA is TGTGCCAGTAGTCCCGCCTCGGAGCAGCCCCAGCATTTT. This sequence encodes CASSPASEQPQHF.

The sample holds a few counts of this clone. The J gene is TRBJ1-5, the V gene TRBV28; D is unresolved. V was shortened by 5 bases and J by 6 bases, with 14 bases between the two germline ends. Germline CDR1 MDHEN, CDR2 SYDVKM. CDR3 length: 14 amino acids. For the CDR3, the DNA is TGTGCCAGCAGTAAACACCGGGGTAGTCAGCCCCAGCATTTT. It specifies CASSKHRGSQPQHF.

Comments on this clone: Relative to the germline gene, one junction end is altered; a read error may explain this. This chain connects TRBV19 to TRBJ2-7; 7 bases match TRBD2. The CDR3 spans 15 residues. The germline V gene encodes CDR1 LNHDA and CDR2 SQIVND (reference sequence). The CDR3 loop is CSSSMRAGRSYEQYF. The CDR3 coding sequence is TGTTCCAGTAGTATGCGAGCGGGGCGCTCCTACGAGCAGTACTTC.